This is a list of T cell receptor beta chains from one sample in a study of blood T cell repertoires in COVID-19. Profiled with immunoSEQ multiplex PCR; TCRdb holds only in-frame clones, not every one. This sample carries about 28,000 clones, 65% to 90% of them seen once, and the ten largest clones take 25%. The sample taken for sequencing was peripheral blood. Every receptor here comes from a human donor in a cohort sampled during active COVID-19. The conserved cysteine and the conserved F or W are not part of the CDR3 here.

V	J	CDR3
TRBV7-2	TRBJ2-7	ASSYLAGGYEQY
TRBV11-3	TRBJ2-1	ASSPPGLGGYEQF
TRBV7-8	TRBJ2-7	ASSRLSGGGSYEQY
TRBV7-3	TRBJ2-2	ASSYNHNTRELF
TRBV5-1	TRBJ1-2	ASSPLTGDYGYT
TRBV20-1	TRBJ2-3	SASRRASDTQY
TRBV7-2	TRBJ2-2	ASSLLAGGSGELF
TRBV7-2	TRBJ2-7	ASSLRGNEQY
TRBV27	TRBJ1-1	ASSLTEAREAF
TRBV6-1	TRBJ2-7	ASSETGAITYEQY
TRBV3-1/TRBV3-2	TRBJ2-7	ASSDRDKGQVSSYEQY
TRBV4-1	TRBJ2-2	ASSQGTSELLLNTGELF
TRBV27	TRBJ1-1	ASRVQGTMNTEAF
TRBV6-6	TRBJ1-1	ASSWEGGNTEAF
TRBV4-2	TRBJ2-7	ASSQWGQGESYEQY
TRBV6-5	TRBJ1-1	ASNPIQGGNTEAF
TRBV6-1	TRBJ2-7	ASSETGENYEQY
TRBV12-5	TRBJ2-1	ASGQQGSSYNEQF
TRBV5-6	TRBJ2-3	ASSLKGGFHTDTQY
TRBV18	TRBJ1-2	ASSPGQGHGYT
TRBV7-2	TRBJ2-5	ASSLGSGGAQETQY
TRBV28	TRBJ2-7	ASSPPRASSYEQY
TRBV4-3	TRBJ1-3	ASSTLTGGPGNTIY
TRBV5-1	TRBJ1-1	ASSTPPGGPLNTEAF
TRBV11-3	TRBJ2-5	ASSSYQTQY
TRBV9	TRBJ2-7	ASSVDSSGSYEQY
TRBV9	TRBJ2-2	ASSVRDRRNTGELF
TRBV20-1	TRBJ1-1	SAPERDKAF